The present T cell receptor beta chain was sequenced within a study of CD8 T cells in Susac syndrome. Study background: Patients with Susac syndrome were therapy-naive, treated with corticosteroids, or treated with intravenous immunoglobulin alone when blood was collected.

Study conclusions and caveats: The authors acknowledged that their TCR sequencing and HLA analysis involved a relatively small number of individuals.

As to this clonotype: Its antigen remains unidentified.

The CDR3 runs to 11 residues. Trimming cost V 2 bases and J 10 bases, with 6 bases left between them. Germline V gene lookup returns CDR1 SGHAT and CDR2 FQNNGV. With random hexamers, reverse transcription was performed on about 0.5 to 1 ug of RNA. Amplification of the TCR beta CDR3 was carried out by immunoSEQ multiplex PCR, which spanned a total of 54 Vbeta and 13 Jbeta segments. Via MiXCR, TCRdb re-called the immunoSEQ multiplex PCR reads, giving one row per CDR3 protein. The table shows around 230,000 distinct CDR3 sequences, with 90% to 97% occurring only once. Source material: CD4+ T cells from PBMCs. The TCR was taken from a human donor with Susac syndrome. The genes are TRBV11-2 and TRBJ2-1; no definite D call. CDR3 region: CASSLMWEQFF. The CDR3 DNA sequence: TGTGCCAGCAGCTTAATGTGGGAGCAGTTCTTC.